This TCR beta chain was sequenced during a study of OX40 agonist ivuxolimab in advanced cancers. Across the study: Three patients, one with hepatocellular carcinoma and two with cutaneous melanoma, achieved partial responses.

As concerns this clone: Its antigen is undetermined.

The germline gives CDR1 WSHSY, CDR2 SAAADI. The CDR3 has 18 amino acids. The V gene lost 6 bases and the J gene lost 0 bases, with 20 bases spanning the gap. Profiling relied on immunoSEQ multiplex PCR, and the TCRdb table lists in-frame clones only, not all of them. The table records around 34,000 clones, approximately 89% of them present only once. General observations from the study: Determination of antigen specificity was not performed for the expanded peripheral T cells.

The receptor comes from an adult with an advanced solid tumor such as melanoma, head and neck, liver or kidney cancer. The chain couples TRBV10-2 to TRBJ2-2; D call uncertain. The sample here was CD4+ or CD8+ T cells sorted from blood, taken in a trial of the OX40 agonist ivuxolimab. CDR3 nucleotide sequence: TGCGCCAGCAGCCTACCGGTGGAGAGCAATGCGAACACCGGGGAGCTGTTTTTT. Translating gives CASSLPVESNANTGELFF.